Detailed here is one T cell receptor beta chain. Its antigen is undetermined. The sample comes from a study of T cells in localized non-small cell lung cancer. Regarding the study as a whole: Those with higher blood T cell density had longer overall survival. Tumor samples were not multi-region, leaving intratumor heterogeneity unexcluded. For the top 100 tumor clones, a median approximately 61 also appeared in adjacent lung. Uninvolved adjacent lung had the highest recorded T cell clonality, with tumor below it.

With 1 base removed from V and 0 bases from J, the gap between germline ends came to 7 bases. The CDR3 sequence is 15 residues long. Germline values: CDR1 MGHRA, CDR2 YSYEKL. The table came from immunoSEQ multiplex PCR; TCRdb's copy has only in-frame clones and leaves some out. The sample gives 9,600 or so clones, roughly 87% of which show up once; roughly 15% is in the top ten. The rearrangement joins TRBV4-1 to TRBJ1-5; D unresolved. The specimen was peripheral blood, collected before any cancer treatment. The TCR sequence derives from a male donor at least 60 years old with stage III squamous cell lung carcinoma. The CDR3 region is CASSQVVISNQPQHF. CDR3 nucleotides: TGCGCCAGCAGCCAAGTAGTTATTAGCAATCAGCCCCAGCATTTT.